The 27 T cell receptor beta chains listed next were all sequenced from one sample in a study of T cell responses to AZD1222 COVID-19 vaccine. Sequencing was performed with immunoSEQ multiplex PCR; in TCRdb, only in-frame clones are kept and a portion is missing. The table lists about 150,000 clones, approximately 90% of them singletons, with approximately 1.4% in the top ten. Sequenced here: peripheral blood, sampled on day 0 of AZD1222 vaccination. All receptors come from an adult in good health.

The chain employs TRBV28 and TRBJ1-4; D not certain. Germline CDR1 is MDHEN and CDR2 is SYDVKM. The V end lost 5 bases, the J end lost 6 bases, and 13 bases lay between the germline ends. The CDR3 covers 14 residues. This chain's CDR3 is CASSPPEAYEKLFF. CDR3 nucleotide sequence: TGTGCCAGCAGTCCCCCGGAGGCGTATGAAAAACTGTTTTTT.

The J gene is TRBJ2-2, the V gene TRBV29-1; no firm D call. Between the trimmed V and J ends, which lost 5 bases and 0 bases, there was a span of 1 base. CDR3 size: 11 residues. CDR1 and CDR2 from the germline V gene are SQVTM and ANQGSEA. The CDR3 is CSVTNTGELFF. In DNA form, the CDR3 reads TGCAGCGTTACGAACACCGGGGAGCTGTTTTTT.

The chain recombines TRBV29-1 with TRBJ1-2, with D hard to call. V was cut by 4 bases and J by 2 bases, with 11 bases left in between. This CDR3 contains 13 residues. Germline loops: CDR1 SQVTM, CDR2 ANQGSEA. The DNA of the CDR3 is TGCAGCGTTGCAATTAGAAGGAACTATGGCTACACCTTC. Protein product: CSVAIRRNYGYTF.

The chain's CDR3 is CASSLLELGETQYF. In DNA form, the CDR3 reads TGCGCCAGCAGCTTGCTAGAGTTGGGCGAGACCCAGTACTTC. V and J are TRBV5-1 and TRBJ2-5; the D is unclear. The CDR3 runs to 14 residues. From germline, CDR1 is SGHRS and CDR2 YFSETQ. The V and J ends lost 1 base and 5 bases respectively, with 12 bases between them.

The chain is built from TRBV6-5 and TRBJ1-2, with 8 bases fitting TRBD1. This CDR3 is 12 amino acids long. Germline lookup yields CDR1 MNHEY and CDR2 SVGAGI. The J segment lost 7 bases and the V segment lost 5 bases, leaving 3 bases of the junction unmatched. CDR3 region: CASSPGQGGYTF. As DNA, the CDR3 is TGTGCCAGCAGTCCCGGACAGGGTGGCTACACCTTC.

This chain joins TRBV11-2 and TRBJ1-3; D not resolved. In germline, CDR1 is SGHAT, CDR2 FQNNGV. The CDR3 extends over 15 amino acids. Between the trimmed V and J ends, which lost 4 bases and 0 bases, there was a span of 10 bases. The CDR3 protein is CASSSTTYSGNTIYF. The CDR3 DNA reads as TGTGCCAGCAGCTCCACTACTTACTCTGGAAACACCATATATTTT. Full variable domain (outside the CDR3, taken from reference TRBV11-2 and TRBJ1-3): EAGVAQSPRYKIIEKRQSVAFWCNPISGHATLYWYQQILGQGPKLLIQFQNNGVVDDSQLPKDRFSAERLKGVDSTLKIQPAKLEDSAVYLCASSSTTYSGNTIYFGEGSWLTVV.

The chain couples TRBV7-9 to TRBJ2-5; D is undetermined. The CDR3 contains 15 residues. Germline CDR1 is SEHNR and CDR2 is FQNEAQ (reference sequence). V was pared by 5 bases and J by 9 bases, with 22 bases between. The CDR3 is CASSPRSAYPSAQYF. CDR3 sequence (DNA): TGTGCCAGCAGCCCGCGATCCGCCTACCCAAGCGCCCAGTACTTC.

The chain couples TRBV28 to TRBJ2-3; 10 positions agree with TRBD1. Germline CDR1 is MDHEN and CDR2 is SYDVKM. The V segment lost 5 bases and the J segment 4 bases; nucleotides outside the gene matches: 12. This CDR3 is 17 amino acids long. The CDR3 is CASSPPPGTGEADTQYF. The CDR3 coding sequence is TGTGCCAGCAGTCCCCCCCCCGGGACAGGGGAGGCAGATACGCAGTATTTT.

The chain joins TRBV13 to TRBJ1-2, with 10 bases aligning to TRBD1. V was pared by 0 bases and J by 6 bases, with 7 bases of the junction left unmatched. The CDR3 length is 16 residues. Germline lookup yields CDR1 PRHDT and CDR2 FYEKMQ (reference sequence). Here the CDR3 DNA reads TGTGCCAGCAGCTTAGGCCCCGGGACAGGGGATCATGGCTACACCTTC. Amino acid sequence: CASSLGPGTGDHGYTF.

The chain carries TRBV11-2 and TRBJ2-3, with 8 bases aligning to TRBD2. This CDR3 is built from 16 residues. Germline CDR1 reads SGHAT; CDR2 reads FQNNGV. V was pared by 5 bases and J by 1 base, with 8 bases of the junction left unmatched. The CDR3 is CASSPQLAAGTDTQYF. The CDR3 DNA reads TGTGCCAGCAGCCCGCAACTAGCGGCGGGCACAGATACGCAGTATTTT.

This chain joins TRBV4-3 and TRBJ1-2; D not certain. The CDR3 consists of 14 residues. Germline loops: CDR1 LGHNA, CDR2 YSLEER. The V end lost 4 bases, the J end lost 4 bases, and 13 bases lay between the germline ends. For the CDR3, the DNA is TGCGCCAGCAGCCGGGGTGACAACCGCTATGGCTACACCTTC. The encoded protein is CASSRGDNRYGYTF.

The chain is built from TRBV19 and TRBJ1-1, with no clear D. Deletions cut 5 bases from V and 7 bases from J, with 14 bases between. The germline gives CDR1 LNHDA, CDR2 SQIVND (reference sequence). This CDR3 contains 13 residues. This chain's CDR3 is CASSPSYGFEAFF. DNA for the CDR3: TGTGCCAGTAGTCCTTCTTACGGATTTGAAGCTTTCTTT.

This chain connects TRBV3-1 (or the pseudogene TRBV3-2) to TRBJ2-1; the D gene is possibly TRBD2 (6 bases). Germline CDR1 and CDR2: LGHDT and YNNKEL (reference sequence). V was trimmed by 5 bases and J by 0 bases, leaving 17 bases between them. The CDR3 sequence is 17 residues long. CDR3 amino acids: CASSRGRERLSYNEQFF. Written as DNA, the CDR3 is TGTGCCAGCAGCAGAGGCCGGGAGCGTCTCTCCTACAATGAGCAGTTCTTC.

A remark on this clone: Additional DNA sequences in this sample encode the identical CDR3. This rearrangement joins TRBV3-1 (or the pseudogene TRBV3-2) to TRBJ1-2, with D unclear. Germline assignment: CDR1 LGHDT and CDR2 YNNKEL (reference sequence). V was cut by 1 base and J by 8 bases, with 8 bases left in between. The CDR3 is 12 residues long. CDR3 bases: TGTGCCAGCAGCCAAGTTAACGGGGGCTACACCTTC. Translation: CASSQVNGGYTF.

J is TRBJ2-2 and V is TRBV27; tentative D call: TRBD1 (6 bases). The CDR3 runs 17 residues. CDR1 and CDR2 from the germline V gene are MNHEY and SMNVEV (reference sequence). V lost 5 bases to trimming and J lost 3 bases, with 19 bases between them. The CDR3 region is CASSGTWKTGHTGELFF. CDR3 nucleotides: TGTGCCAGCAGTGGAACCTGGAAGACAGGCCACACCGGGGAGCTGTTTTTT.

CDR3 amino acids: CASNRGGADTQYF. DNA of the CDR3: TGTGCCAGCAACCGCGGGGGTGCGGATACGCAGTATTTT. The chain links TRBV7-2 to TRBJ2-3, with 7 bases matching TRBD2. Germline-derived CDR1 and CDR2 are SGHTA and FQGNSA. This CDR3 region has 13 residues. Trimming at V came to 7 bases and at J to 6 bases, leaving 7 bases not matched to a gene.

The J gene is TRBJ2-6, the V gene TRBV6-4; D possibly corresponds to TRBD2 (5 bases). Germline CDR1 and CDR2: MRHNA and SNTAGT. V was trimmed by 2 bases and J by 0 bases, leaving 5 bases between them. The CDR3 loop spans 15 amino acids. CDR3 nucleotides: TGTGCCAGCAGTGACACTAGCTCTGGGGCCAACGTCCTGACTTTC. This sequence encodes CASSDTSSGANVLTF.

For the CDR3, the DNA is TGCGCCAGCAGCTCCAGACTGGACCCCACAGATACGCAGTATTTT. Its protein product is CASSSRLDPTDTQYF. The chain recombines TRBV5-1 with TRBJ2-3; no definite D call. The germline V and J ends were trimmed by 3 bases and 2 bases, with 13 bases remaining between them. Germline assignment: CDR1 SGHRS and CDR2 YFSETQ. CDR3 length: 15 amino acids.

This chain uses TRBV12-3 or TRBV12-4 with TRBJ2-7; perhaps TRBD2 as D (5 bases). The CDR3 length is 13 residues. V lost 5 bases to trimming and J lost 1 base, with 9 bases between them. CDR3 sequence: CASSHGISYEQYF. CDR3 in DNA: TGTGCCAGCAGTCACGGGATTTCCTACGAGCAGTACTTC.

The V call is TRBV19, the J call TRBJ1-5; D ambiguous. Deletions cut 3 bases from V and 0 bases from J, with 6 bases between. The CDR3 consists of 14 residues. Per the germline V gene, CDR1 is LNHDA and CDR2 is SQIVND (reference sequence). The CDR3 DNA is TGTGCCAGTAGTATCGGGTATAGCAATCAGCCCCAGCATTTT. It specifies CASSIGYSNQPQHF.

The rearrangement links TRBV7-2 to TRBJ2-2; D gene unclear. Germline assignment: CDR1 SGHTA and CDR2 FQGNSA. V lost 5 bases and J lost 3, with 4 bases in between. The CDR3 has 12 amino acids. The CDR3 spells CASSRYTGELFF. For the CDR3, the DNA is TGTGCCAGCAGCCGCTACACCGGGGAGCTGTTTTTT.

J is TRBJ2-3 and V is TRBV7-3; D unresolved. This CDR3 has 12 residues. Trimming removed 2 bases from V and 2 bases from J, with 2 bases in between. Germline loops: CDR1 SGHTA, CDR2 FQGTGA. The CDR3 coding sequence is TGTGCCAGCAGCTTATACACAGATACGCAGTATTTT. Translation gives CASSLYTDTQYF.

The chain is built from TRBV20-1 and TRBJ1-2; D remains ambiguous. This CDR3 is 11 amino acids long. V dropped 7 bases and J dropped 5 bases, with 11 bases sitting between them. Per germline, CDR1 DFQATT and CDR2 SNEGSKA (reference sequence). The CDR3 region has the DNA TGCAGTGTTAAGATGGGGTATGGCTACACCTTC. It codes for CSVKMGYGYTF.

The V call is TRBV9, the J call TRBJ2-3; no clear D. The germline V gene has CDR1 SGDLS and CDR2 YYNGEE. This CDR3 is 13 amino acids long. V was clipped by 0 bases and J by 2 bases, with 4 bases between them. CDR3 region: CASSVDSTDTQYF. The DNA of the CDR3 is TGTGCCAGCAGCGTAGACTCCACAGATACGCAGTATTTT.

V is TRBV12-3 or TRBV12-4 and J is TRBJ1-2, with D tentatively TRBD1 (5 bases). The CDR3 is made up of 13 amino acids. Deletions cut 6 bases from V and 8 bases from J, with 16 bases between. The chain's CDR3 is CASSLRQTGGYTF. The CDR3 DNA sequence: TGTGCCAGCAGCTTAAGACAGACTGGAGGCTACACCTTC.

The chain has TRBV6-2 or TRBV6-3 and TRBJ2-1, with D possibly TRBD2 on 6 matching bases. Looked up from germline, CDR1 is MNHEY and CDR2 is SVGEGT. The CDR3 contains 19 residues. Trimming removed 0 bases at V and 7 bases at J, with 25 bases between. CDR3 in amino acids: CASSYSLNWGLPGVNEQFF. The CDR3 DNA reads TGTGCCAGCAGTTACTCGCTGAACTGGGGACTCCCGGGGGTGAATGAGCAGTTCTTC.

The chain uses TRBV6-2 or TRBV6-3 and TRBJ2-5; 7 bases fit TRBD1. J was trimmed by 0 bases and V by 4 bases; bases with no gene match: 14. The CDR3 has 18 amino acids. Germline V gene data show CDR1 as MNHEY and CDR2 as SVGEGT. Here the CDR3 DNA reads TGTGCCAGCAGTTGCCCCAGAGTCTACCAGGGGGACCAAGAGACCCAGTACTTC. It yields the protein CASSCPRVYQGDQETQYF.